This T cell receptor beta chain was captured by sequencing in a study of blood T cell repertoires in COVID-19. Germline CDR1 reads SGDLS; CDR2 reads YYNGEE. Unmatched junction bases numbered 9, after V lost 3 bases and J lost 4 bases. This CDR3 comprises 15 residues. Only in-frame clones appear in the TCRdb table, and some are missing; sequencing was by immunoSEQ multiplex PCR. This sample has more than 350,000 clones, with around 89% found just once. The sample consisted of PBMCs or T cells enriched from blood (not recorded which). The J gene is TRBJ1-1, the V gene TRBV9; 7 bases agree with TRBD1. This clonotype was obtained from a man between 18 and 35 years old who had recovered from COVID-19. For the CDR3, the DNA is TGTGCCAGCAGCGAGACAGGGATTCGAGGCACTGAAGCTTTCTTT. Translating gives CASSETGIRGTEAFF.